The 11 T cell receptor beta chains reported below all come from one sample, sequenced in a study of control samples from healthy donors and cancer patients. Data came from immunoSEQ multiplex PCR; TCRdb stores just in-frame clones and leaves some out. The data hold approximately 60,000 clones, with more than 85% observed a single time. Sequencing was done on a sample of PBMCs. The receptors here all came from a man younger than 45 with colorectal cancer.

This chain uses TRBV7-6 with TRBJ1-6; D call uncertain. The CDR3 spans 15 residues. Trimming shortened V by 5 bases and J by 9 bases, and 17 bases separated the two germline ends. CDR1 is SGHVS and CDR2 is FNYEAQ in the germline V gene. For the CDR3, the DNA is TGTGCCAGCAGCGAAGACCAAGCGTTGGGTTCACCCCTCCACTTT. Amino acid sequence: CASSEDQALGSPLHF.

The rearrangement joins TRBV13 to TRBJ1-2; 7 positions agree with TRBD1. This CDR3 region has 14 residues. In germline, CDR1 is PRHDT, CDR2 FYEKMQ (reference sequence). With V trimmed by 5 bases and J by 4 bases, 7 bases remained unmatched. This chain's CDR3 is CASSPTGTFYGYTF. In DNA, the CDR3 is TGTGCCAGCAGCCCGACAGGGACGTTCTATGGCTACACCTTC. The whole variable domain, remainder taken from reference TRBV13 and TRBJ1-2, is AAGVIQSPRHLIKEKRETATLKCYPIPRHDTVYWYQQGPGQDPQFLISFYEKMQSDKGSIPDRFSAQQFSDYHSELNMSSLELGDSALYFCASSPTGTFYGYTFGSGTRLTVV.

The rearrangement links TRBV19 to TRBJ1-5, with unresolved D. This CDR3 comprises 14 residues. Per germline, CDR1 LNHDA and CDR2 SQIVND (reference sequence). Deletions cut 1 base from V and 1 base from J, with 5 bases between. CDR3 nucleotide sequence: TGTGCCAGTAGTATAGGCCCAAGCAATCAGCCCCAGCATTTT. This codes for CASSIGPSNQPQHF.

V gene TRBV6-4 combines with J gene TRBJ2-7; TRBD1 aligns across 10 bases. Trimming cost V 4 bases and J 2 bases; bases outside gene matches: 8. The CDR3 runs 16 residues. CDR1 and CDR2 from the germline V gene are MRHNA and SNTAGT. Here the CDR3 DNA reads TGTGCCAGCAGTGCCCCGACAGGGGGCAAGGCCTACGAGCAGTACTTC. Its protein product is CASSAPTGGKAYEQYF.

The chain carries TRBV19 and TRBJ1-2; 7 bases map to TRBD1. With V trimmed by 5 bases and J by 2 bases, 8 bases remained unmatched. Germline assignment: CDR1 LNHDA and CDR2 SQIVND (reference sequence). This CDR3 comprises 15 residues. The chain's CDR3 is CASSQQGILNYGYTF. The CDR3 DNA is TGTGCCAGTAGTCAACAGGGGATTCTCAACTATGGCTACACCTTC.

The sample holds one count of this clone. This specimen includes other DNA sequences encoding the same CDR3. This sequence joins TRBV5-4 and TRBJ1-1; 9 nucleotides agree with TRBD1. The CDR3 spans 14 residues. Trimming took 5 bases from V and 2 from J; bases not matched to a gene: 4. Germline V gives CDR1 SGHNT, CDR2 YYREEE (reference sequence). The CDR3 protein is CASSWGQGNTEAFF. For the CDR3, the DNA is TGTGCCAGCAGTTGGGGACAGGGAAACACTGAAGCTTTCTTT.

V usage is TRBV5-6 and J usage is TRBJ1-5, with unresolved D. V gave up 6 bases and J gave up 1 base, with 11 bases separating them. There are 14 residues in the CDR3. CDR1 and CDR2 from the germline V gene are SGHDT and YYEEEE. CDR3 region: CASTLGPSNQPQHF. The CDR3 DNA reads as TGTGCCAGCACTCTTGGCCCGAGCAATCAGCCCCAGCATTTT.

The rearrangement joins TRBV20-1 to TRBJ2-1; TRBD2 aligns across 7 bases. CDR3 size: 15 residues. The junction had 12 bases not matched to a gene; V was cut back by 3 bases and J by 7 bases. Germline CDR1 is DFQATT and CDR2 is SNEGSKA (reference sequence). The CDR3 protein is CSASDTGLTVNEQFF. CDR3 coding DNA: TGCAGTGCTAGTGATACGGGACTAACCGTAAATGAGCAGTTCTTC.

V and J are TRBV30 and TRBJ1-1; D is possibly TRBD1 (6 bases). V gave up 0 bases and J gave up 0 bases, with 8 bases separating them. The germline V gene encodes CDR1 GTSNPN and CDR2 SVGIG (reference sequence). This CDR3 comprises 14 residues. The CDR3 DNA is TGTGCCTGGAGTGTTGACAGGATGAACACTGAAGCTTTCTTT. Translated: CAWSVDRMNTEAFF.

This chain links TRBV11-2 with TRBJ2-2, with 10 bases lining up with TRBD2. Germline lookup yields CDR1 SGHAT and CDR2 FQNNGV. The CDR3 runs to 18 residues. Losses at the gene ends were 0 bases for V and 1 base for J; bases not matched to a gene: 5. The CDR3 region has the DNA TGTGCCAGCAGCTTAGATCGGGTAGCGGGGGGGAACACCGGGGAGCTGTTTTTT. It is translated as CASSLDRVAGGNTGELFF.

The chain carries TRBV27 and TRBJ1-1; D is ambiguous. V was shortened by 9 bases and J by 8 bases, with 13 bases between the two germline ends. The germline V gene encodes CDR1 MNHEY and CDR2 SMNVEV (reference sequence). CDR3 length equals 11 residues. The CDR3 reads CASSTLGEAFF. CDR3 nucleotide sequence: TGTGCCAGTTCTACGCTAGGAGAAGCTTTCTTT.